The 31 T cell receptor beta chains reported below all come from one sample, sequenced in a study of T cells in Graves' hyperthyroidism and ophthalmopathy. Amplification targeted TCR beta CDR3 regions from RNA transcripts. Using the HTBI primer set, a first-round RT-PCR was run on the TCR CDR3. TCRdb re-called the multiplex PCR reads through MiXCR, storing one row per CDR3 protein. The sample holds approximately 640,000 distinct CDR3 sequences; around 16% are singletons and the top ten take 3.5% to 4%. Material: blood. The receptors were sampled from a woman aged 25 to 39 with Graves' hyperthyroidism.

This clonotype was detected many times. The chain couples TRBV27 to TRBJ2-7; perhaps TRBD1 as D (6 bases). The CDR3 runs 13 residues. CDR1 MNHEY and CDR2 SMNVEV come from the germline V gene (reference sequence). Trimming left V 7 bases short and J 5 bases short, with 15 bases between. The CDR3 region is CASTSFRGHEQYF. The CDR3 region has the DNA TGTGCCAGCACCTCCTTCAGGGGACACGAGCAGTACTTC.

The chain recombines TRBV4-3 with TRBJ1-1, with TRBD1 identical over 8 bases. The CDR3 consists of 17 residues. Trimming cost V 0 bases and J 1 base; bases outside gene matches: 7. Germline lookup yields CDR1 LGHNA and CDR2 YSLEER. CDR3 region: CASSQDWVGTGNTEAFF. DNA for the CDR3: TGCGCCAGCAGCCAAGATTGGGTGGGGACAGGGAACACTGAAGCTTTCTTT.

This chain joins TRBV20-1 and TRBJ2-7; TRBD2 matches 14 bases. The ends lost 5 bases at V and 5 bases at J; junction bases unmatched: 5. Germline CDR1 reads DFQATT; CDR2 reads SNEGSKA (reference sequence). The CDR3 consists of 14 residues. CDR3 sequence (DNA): TGCAGTGCTTCCGGGACTAGCGGGAGAAACGAGCAGTACTTC. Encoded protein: CSASGTSGRNEQYF.

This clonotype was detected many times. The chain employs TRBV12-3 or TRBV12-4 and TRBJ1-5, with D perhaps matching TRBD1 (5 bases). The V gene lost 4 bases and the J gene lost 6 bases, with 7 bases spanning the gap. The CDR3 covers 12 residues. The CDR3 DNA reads TGTGCCAGCAGTTCAGGGAGTCAGCCCCAGCATTTT. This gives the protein CASSSGSQPQHF.

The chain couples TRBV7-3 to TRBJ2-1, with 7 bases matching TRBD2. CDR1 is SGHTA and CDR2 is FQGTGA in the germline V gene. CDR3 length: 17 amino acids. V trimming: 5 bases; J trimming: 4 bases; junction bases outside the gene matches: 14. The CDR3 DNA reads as TGTGCCAGCAGCCCACACCCACTAGCGACGCGTTACAATGAGCAGTTCTTC. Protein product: CASSPHPLATRYNEQFF.

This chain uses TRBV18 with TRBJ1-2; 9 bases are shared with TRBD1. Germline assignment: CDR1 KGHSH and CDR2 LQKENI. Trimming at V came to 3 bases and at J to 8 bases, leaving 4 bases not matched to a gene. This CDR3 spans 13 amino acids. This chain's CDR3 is CASSPETGGGYTF. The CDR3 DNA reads TGTGCCAGCTCACCCGAGACAGGGGGGGGCTACACCTTC. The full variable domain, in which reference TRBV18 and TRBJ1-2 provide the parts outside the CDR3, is NAGVMQNPRHLVRRRGQEARLRCSPMKGHSHVYWYRQLPEEGLKFMVYLQKENIIDESGMPKERFSAEFPKEGPSILRIQQVVRGDSAAYFCASSPETGGGYTFGSGTRLTVV.

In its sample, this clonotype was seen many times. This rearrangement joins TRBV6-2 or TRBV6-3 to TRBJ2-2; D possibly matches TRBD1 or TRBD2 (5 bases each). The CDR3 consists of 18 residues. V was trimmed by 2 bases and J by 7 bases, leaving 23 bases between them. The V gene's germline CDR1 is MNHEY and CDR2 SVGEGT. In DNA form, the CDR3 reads TGTGCCAGCAGTTACGGACCCCCGGGACGACAATACGACGGGGAGCTGTTTTTT. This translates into CASSYGPPGRQYDGELFF.

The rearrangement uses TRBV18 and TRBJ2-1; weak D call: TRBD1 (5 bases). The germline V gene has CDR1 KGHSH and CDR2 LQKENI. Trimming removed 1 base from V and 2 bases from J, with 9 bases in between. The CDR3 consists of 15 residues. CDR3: CASSPLWGTYNEQFF. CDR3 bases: TGTGCCAGCTCACCACTATGGGGCACCTACAATGAGCAGTTCTTC.

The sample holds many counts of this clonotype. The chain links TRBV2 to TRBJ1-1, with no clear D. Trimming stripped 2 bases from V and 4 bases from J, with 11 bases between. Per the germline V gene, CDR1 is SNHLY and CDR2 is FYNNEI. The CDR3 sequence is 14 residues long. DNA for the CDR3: TGTGCCAGCAGTGAAATGGGGTGGGCCACTGAAGCTTTCTTT. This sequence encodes CASSEMGWATEAFF.

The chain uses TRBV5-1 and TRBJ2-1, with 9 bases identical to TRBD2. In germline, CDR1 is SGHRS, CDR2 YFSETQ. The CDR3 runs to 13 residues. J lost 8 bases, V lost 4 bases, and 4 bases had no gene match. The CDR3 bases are TGCGCCAGCAGCCATAGCGGGAGCTATGAGCAGTTCTTC. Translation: CASSHSGSYEQFF.

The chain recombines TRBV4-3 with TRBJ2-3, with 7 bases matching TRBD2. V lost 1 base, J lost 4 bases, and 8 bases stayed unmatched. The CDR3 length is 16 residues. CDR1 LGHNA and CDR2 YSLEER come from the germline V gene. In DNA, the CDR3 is TGCGCCAGCAGCCAAGTAACCAGCGGGATCGCAGATACGCAGTATTTT. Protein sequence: CASSQVTSGIADTQYF.

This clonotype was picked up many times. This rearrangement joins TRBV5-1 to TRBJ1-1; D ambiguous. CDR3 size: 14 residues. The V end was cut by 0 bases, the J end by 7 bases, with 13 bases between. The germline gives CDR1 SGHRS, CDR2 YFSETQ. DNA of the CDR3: TGCGCCAGCAGCTTGGGTGGCGTCCGGGGTGAAGCTTTCTTT. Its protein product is CASSLGGVRGEAFF.

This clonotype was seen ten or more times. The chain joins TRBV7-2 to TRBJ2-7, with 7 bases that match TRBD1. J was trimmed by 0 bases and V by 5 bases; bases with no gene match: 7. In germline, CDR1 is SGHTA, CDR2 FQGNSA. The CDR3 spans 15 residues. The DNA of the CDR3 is TGTGCCAGCAGCCTCGACAGGGATCCCTCCTACGAGCAGTACTTC. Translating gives CASSLDRDPSYEQYF.

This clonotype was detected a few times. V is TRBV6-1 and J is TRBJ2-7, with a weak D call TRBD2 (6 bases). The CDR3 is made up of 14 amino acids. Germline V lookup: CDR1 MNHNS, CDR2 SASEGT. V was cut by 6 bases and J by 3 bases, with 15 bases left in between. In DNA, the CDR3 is TGTGCCAGCAGATCCGACCGGAGGGTCTACGAGCAGTACTTC. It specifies CASRSDRRVYEQYF.

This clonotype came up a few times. The DNA of the CDR3 is TGTGCCTGGAGTAGGGTCGCGACCGGGGAGCTGTTTTTT. It encodes CAWSRVATGELFF. The rearrangement links TRBV30 to TRBJ2-2, with D hard to call. This CDR3 comprises 13 residues. The germline V gene encodes CDR1 GTSNPN and CDR2 SVGIG (reference sequence). The V end lost 2 bases, the J end lost 5 bases, and 9 bases lay between the germline ends.

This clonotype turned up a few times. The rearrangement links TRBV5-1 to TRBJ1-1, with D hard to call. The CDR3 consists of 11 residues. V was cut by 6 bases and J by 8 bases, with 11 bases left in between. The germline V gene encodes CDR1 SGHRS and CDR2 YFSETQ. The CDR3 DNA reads TGCGCCAGCATTGAGGGCCCGGAAGCTTTCTTT. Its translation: CASIEGPEAFF.

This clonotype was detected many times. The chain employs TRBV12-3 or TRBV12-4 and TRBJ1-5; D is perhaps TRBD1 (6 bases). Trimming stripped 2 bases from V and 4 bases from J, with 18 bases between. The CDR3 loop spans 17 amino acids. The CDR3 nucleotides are TGTGCCAGCAGTTTAACCGGGGGCGTGAGAGGGAATCAGCCCCAGCATTTT. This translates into CASSLTGGVRGNQPQHF.

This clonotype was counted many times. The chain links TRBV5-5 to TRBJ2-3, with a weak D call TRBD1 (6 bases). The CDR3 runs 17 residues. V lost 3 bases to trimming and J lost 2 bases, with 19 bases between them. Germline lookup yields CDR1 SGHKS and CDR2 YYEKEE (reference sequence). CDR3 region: CASSSSGLGQFTDTQYF. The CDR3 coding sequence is TGTGCCAGCAGCTCATCTGGTTTGGGACAATTCACAGATACGCAGTATTTT.

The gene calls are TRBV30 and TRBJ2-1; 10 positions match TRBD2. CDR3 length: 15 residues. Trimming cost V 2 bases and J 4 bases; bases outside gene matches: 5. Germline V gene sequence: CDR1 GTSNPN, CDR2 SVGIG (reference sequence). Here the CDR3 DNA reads TGTGCCTGGAGTACCGGGACTAGCGCTTACAATGAGCAGTTCTTC. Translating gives CAWSTGTSAYNEQFF.

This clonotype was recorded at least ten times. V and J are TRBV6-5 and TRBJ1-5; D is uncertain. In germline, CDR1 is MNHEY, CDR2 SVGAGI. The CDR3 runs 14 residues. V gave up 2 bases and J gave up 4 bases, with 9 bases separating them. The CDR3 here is CASSYAEGNQPQHF. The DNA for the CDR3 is TGTGCCAGCAGTTACGCAGAGGGTAATCAGCCCCAGCATTTT.

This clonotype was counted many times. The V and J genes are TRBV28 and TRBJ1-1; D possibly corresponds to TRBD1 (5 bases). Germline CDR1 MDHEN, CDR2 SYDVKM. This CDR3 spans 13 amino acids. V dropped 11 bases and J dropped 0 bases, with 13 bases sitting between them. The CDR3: CAGQTDMNTEAFF. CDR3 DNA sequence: TGTGCCGGTCAGACAGACATGAACACTGAAGCTTTCTTT.

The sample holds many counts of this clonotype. The CDR3 sequence: CAWEVQAGGYNEQFF. In nucleotides, the CDR3 is TGTGCCTGGGAAGTTCAAGCGGGAGGGTACAATGAGCAGTTCTTC. The chain recombines TRBV30 with TRBJ2-1; 10 bases match TRBD2. Trimming at V came to 5 bases and at J to 4 bases, leaving 8 bases not matched to a gene. Germline CDR1 and CDR2: GTSNPN and SVGIG (reference sequence). The CDR3 runs 15 residues.

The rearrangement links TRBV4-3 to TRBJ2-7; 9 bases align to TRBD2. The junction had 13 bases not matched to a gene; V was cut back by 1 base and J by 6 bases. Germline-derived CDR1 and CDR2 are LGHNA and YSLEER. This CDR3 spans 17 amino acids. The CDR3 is CASSQATEEREVSEQYF. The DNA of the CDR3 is TGCGCCAGCAGCCAAGCGACTGAAGAGCGGGAGGTGAGCGAGCAGTACTTC.

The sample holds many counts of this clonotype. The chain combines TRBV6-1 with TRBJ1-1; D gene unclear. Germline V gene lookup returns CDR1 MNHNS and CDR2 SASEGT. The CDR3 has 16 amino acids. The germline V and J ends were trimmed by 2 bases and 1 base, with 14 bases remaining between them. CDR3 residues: CASSELTFRSNTEAFF. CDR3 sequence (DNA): TGTGCCAGCAGTGAACTAACATTCAGGTCGAACACTGAAGCTTTCTTT.

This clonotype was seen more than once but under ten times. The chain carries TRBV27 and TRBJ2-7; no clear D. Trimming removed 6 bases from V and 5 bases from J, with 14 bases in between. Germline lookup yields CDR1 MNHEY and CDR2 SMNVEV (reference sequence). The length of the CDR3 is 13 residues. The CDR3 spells CASRLNQGDEQYF. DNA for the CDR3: TGTGCCAGCAGACTAAACCAAGGAGACGAGCAGTACTTC.

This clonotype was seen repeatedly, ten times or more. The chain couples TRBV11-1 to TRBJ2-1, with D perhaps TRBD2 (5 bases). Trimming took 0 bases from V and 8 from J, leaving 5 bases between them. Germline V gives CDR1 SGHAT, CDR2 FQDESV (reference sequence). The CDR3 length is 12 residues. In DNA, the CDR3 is TGTGCCAGCAGCTTAGCGGAGGATGAGCAGTTCTTC. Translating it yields CASSLAEDEQFF.

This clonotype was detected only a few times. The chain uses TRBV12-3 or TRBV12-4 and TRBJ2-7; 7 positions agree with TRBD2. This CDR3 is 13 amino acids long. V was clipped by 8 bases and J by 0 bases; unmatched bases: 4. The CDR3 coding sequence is TGTGCCAGCGGGAGGGTGGGCTCCTACGAGCAGTACTTC. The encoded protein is CASGRVGSYEQYF.

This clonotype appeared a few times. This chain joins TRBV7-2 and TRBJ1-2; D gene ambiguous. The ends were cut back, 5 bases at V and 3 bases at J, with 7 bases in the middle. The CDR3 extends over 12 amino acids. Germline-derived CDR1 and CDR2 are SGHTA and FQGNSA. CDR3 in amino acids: CASSRRDYGYTF. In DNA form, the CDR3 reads TGTGCCAGCAGCCGAAGGGACTATGGCTACACCTTC.

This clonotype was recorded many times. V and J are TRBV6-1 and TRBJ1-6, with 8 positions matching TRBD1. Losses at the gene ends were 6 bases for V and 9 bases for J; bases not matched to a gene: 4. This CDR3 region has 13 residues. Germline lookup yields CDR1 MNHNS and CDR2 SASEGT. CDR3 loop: CASSTTGGSPLHF. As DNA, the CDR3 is TGTGCCAGCAGCACTACAGGGGGTTCACCCCTCCACTTT.

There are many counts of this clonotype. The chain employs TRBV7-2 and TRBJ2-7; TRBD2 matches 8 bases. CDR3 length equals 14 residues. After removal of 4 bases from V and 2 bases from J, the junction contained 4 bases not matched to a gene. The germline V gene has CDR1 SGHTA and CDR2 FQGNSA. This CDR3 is CASSYSGDTYEQYF. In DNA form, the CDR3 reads TGTGCCAGCAGCTATAGCGGGGACACCTACGAGCAGTACTTC.

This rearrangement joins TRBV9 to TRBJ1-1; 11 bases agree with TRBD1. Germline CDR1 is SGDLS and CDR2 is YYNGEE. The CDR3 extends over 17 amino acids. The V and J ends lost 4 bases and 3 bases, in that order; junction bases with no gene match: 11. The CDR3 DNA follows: TGTGCCAGCAGCCAGTCGGACAGGGGGCGCAGCGACACTGAAGCTTTCTTT. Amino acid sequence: CASSQSDRGRSDTEAFF.